These T cell receptor beta chains were read from a single sample in a study of identical twins. TCRdb reprocessed the 5' RACE reads via MiXCR and lists one record per CDR3 protein. The sample lists roughly 1,500,000 distinct CDR3 sequences, 32% seen once, with about 0.27% in the top ten. The sequencing sample was made of cord blood. The origin of the receptors is a newborn girl in good health. Each CDR3 is given with its conserved first and last residue.

v_call	j_call	cdr3_aa
TRBV20-1	TRBJ1-1	CSAYRGHMNTEAFF
TRBV6-5	TRBJ2-7	CASSYRRPSSYEQYF
TRBV20-1	NA	CSVRAGTSVQETQYF
TRBV5-1	TRBJ2-1	CASSLAGSSGSYNEQFF
TRBV9	TRBJ2-3	CASSHDPSSTDTQYF
TRBV7-2	TRBJ1-1	CASSSPPPEAFF
TRBV29-1	NA	CSVARRVSGTPGSYNEQYF
TRBV27	NA	CASSLIWTTNEQYF
TRBV11-2	TRBJ1-5	CASSLDPGVNQPQHF
TRBV20-1	TRBJ2-1	CSAWTNNEQFF
TRBV25-1	TRBJ2-7	CASSPRGPPYEQYF
TRBV10-3	TRBJ1-6	CAIRGPGRGDNSPLHF
TRBV4-2	TRBJ2-2	CASSHYRTGGAGELFF
TRBV15	TRBJ2-3	CATSRDQVLAQSYGTDTQYF
TRBV10-3	TRBJ1-4	CAISEDIGEKLFF
TRBV20-1	TRBJ1-4	CSARILGTNEKLFF
TRBV18	TRBJ2-1	CASSPRPLAGVVEQFF
TRBV7-8	TRBJ1-5	CASSFRRDKAINQPQHF
TRBV20-1	TRBJ1-2	CSAWEWGPTGYGYTF
TRBV6-2/TRBV6-3	TRBJ2-1	CASNGEHIYNEQFF
TRBV15	TRBJ2-1	CATSRDPSGGSYNEQFF
TRBV9	TRBJ2-7	CASSVAPSGSTYEQYF
TRBV7-8	TRBJ2-1	CASSSPALLAGVHNEQFF
TRBV7-2	TRBJ2-1	CASSPPGLAGPYNEQFF
TRBV20-1	TRBJ1-6	CSARDWTGFSYNSPLHF
TRBV20-1	TRBJ2-7	CSVEGIWSSYEQYF
TRBV25-1	TRBJ1-1	CATQRVEGNTEAFF
TRBV6-1	TRBJ2-1	CASTKTLAGERYNEQFF
TRBV4-2	TRBJ1-2	CASRREEEGFYGYTF
TRBV5-1	TRBJ2-3	CASSLVGIPDTQYF
TRBV6-1	TRBJ1-2	CASSGSRGRREGYTF
TRBV6-2/TRBV6-3	TRBJ2-5	CASSFAGGTQTQYF
TRBV27	TRBJ1-5	CASSLRATGHQPQHF
TRBV6-1	TRBJ1-5	CASRTGGSNQPQHF
TRBV2	TRBJ2-1	CASSDWNKGDEQFF
TRBV4-2	TRBJ2-1	CASSQDLAGGSEQFF
TRBV6-1	TRBJ2-1	CASRGVAKDEQFF
TRBV6-6	TRBJ1-5	CASLRGRGSLQPQHF
TRBV14	TRBJ1-5	CASSHARGINNQPQHF
TRBV7-2	TRBJ1-4	CASSKYRGDNEKLFF
TRBV7-6	TRBJ2-1	CASSSLPLAGGGYNEQFF
TRBV7-9	TRBJ2-4	CASSTGGQNIQYF
TRBV7-9	TRBJ2-7	CASSLPGSGPYEQYF
TRBV20-1	TRBJ1-6	CSARAPGTENSPLHF
TRBV4-2	TRBJ2-1	CASSQTADEQFF
TRBV28	TRBJ1-1	CASRPGAQGPPETFF
TRBV5-1	TRBJ2-7	CASSRLGHRHSYEQYF